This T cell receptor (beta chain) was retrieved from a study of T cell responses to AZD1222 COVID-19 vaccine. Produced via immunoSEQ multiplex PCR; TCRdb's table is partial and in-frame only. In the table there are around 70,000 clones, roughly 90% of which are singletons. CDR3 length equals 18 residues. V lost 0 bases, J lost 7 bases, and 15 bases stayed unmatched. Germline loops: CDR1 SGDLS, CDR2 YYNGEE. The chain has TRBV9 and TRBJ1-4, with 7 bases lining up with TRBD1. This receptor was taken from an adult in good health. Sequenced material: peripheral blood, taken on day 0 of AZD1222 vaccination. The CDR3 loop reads CASSVATSRTGWAEKLFF. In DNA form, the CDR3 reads TGTGCCAGCAGCGTAGCTACGTCCCGGACAGGTTGGGCTGAAAAACTGTTTTTT.